Below are 16 T cell receptor beta chains sequenced from a single sample in a study of cytotoxic CD8 clonotypes in ibrutinib-treated CLL. Sequencing was performed with immunoSEQ multiplex PCR; in TCRdb, only in-frame clones are kept and a portion is missing. The table has approximately 48,000 clones, around half seen once; the top ten hold about 30%. This sample comprised PBMCs, obtained after 12 months of ibrutinib treatment. The receptors originated from a human donor with chronic lymphocytic leukemia.

This clone occurred once. The chain employs TRBV28 and TRBJ1-4; D not certain. The germline V gene has CDR1 MDHEN and CDR2 SYDVKM. The germline V and J ends were trimmed by 6 bases and 1 base, with 12 bases remaining between them. CDR3 length: 15 amino acids. CDR3 in amino acids: CASRVQGVTNEKLFF. CDR3 coding DNA: TGTGCCAGCAGGGTACAAGGTGTAACTAATGAAAAACTGTTTTTT.

This clone was seen once. Other nucleotide sequences from this sample produce the same CDR3. This sequence joins TRBV19 and TRBJ2-2; possibly TRBD1 or TRBD2 for D (7 bases each). Germline CDR1 reads LNHDA; CDR2 reads SQIVND (reference sequence). Between the trimmed V and J ends, which lost 6 bases and 4 bases, there was a span of 15 bases. The CDR3 spans 15 residues. CDR3 loop: CASSLTGEGTGELFF. For the CDR3, the DNA is TGTGCCAGTAGCCTAACAGGGGAGGGCACCGGGGAGCTGTTTTTT.

The V call is TRBV2, the J call TRBJ2-5; 9 positions match TRBD2. Germline V gene sequence: CDR1 SNHLY, CDR2 FYNNEI. Trimming removed 9 bases from V and 4 bases from J; junction bases left unmatched: 15. This CDR3 is 16 amino acids long. The DNA for the CDR3 is TGTGCCAGGGGAAACTCTAGCGGGATTGGCGGAGAGACCCAGTACTTC. Its protein product is CARGNSSGIGGETQYF.

V usage is TRBV7-9 and J usage is TRBJ2-3; 8 bases are a match to TRBD1. V lost 5 bases to trimming and J lost 0 bases; unmatched junction nucleotides: 4. CDR1 SEHNR and CDR2 FQNEAQ come from the germline V gene (reference sequence). There are 15 residues in the CDR3. This CDR3 reads CASSGRTGSTDTQYF. Written as DNA, the CDR3 is TGTGCCAGCAGCGGGAGGACAGGGAGCACAGATACGCAGTATTTT.

CDR3 coding DNA: TGCAGCGTTGAAGAAGGGGTCAGGGGCGTGGGTGGCTACACCTTC. It codes for CSVEEGVRGVGGYTF. The chain couples TRBV29-1 to TRBJ1-2, with a weak D call TRBD1 (6 bases). Germline assignment: CDR1 SQVTM and CDR2 ANQGSEA. The CDR3 extends over 15 amino acids. V was clipped by 0 bases and J by 7 bases, with 18 bases between them.

The chain is built from TRBV7-9 and TRBJ2-5, with a weak D call TRBD2 (5 bases). The length of the CDR3 is 15 residues. Germline loops: CDR1 SEHNR, CDR2 FQNEAQ (reference sequence). The V end lost 6 bases, the J end lost 2 bases, and 16 bases lay between the germline ends. The CDR3 nucleotides read TGTGCCAGCAGTTATACGGCCGGGAATCAAGAGACCCAGTACTTC. It encodes CASSYTAGNQETQYF. The full variable domain, completed using reference TRBV7-9 and TRBJ2-5, is DTGVSQNPRHKITKRGQNVTFRCDPISEHNRLYWYRQTLGQGPEFLTYFQNEAQLEKSRLLSDRFSAERPKGSFSTLEIQRTEQGDSAMYLCASSYTAGNQETQYFGPGTRLLVL.

The chain couples TRBV4-1 to TRBJ1-1; 9 bases line up with TRBD1. CDR3 length equals 16 residues. The V gene's germline CDR1 is MGHRA and CDR2 YSYEKL. V was pared by 5 bases and J by 1 base, with 8 bases of the junction left unmatched. In DNA, the CDR3 is TGCGCCAGCAGCGGGGGACAGGGTTTCGCGAACACTGAAGCTTTCTTT. It is translated as CASSGGQGFANTEAFF.

This clone was counted a few times. At one boundary the junction diverges from the germline segment, which might be a read error. J is TRBJ2-7 and V is TRBV18; TRBD2 matches 7 bases. Germline values: CDR1 KGHSH, CDR2 LQKENI. The CDR3 covers 15 residues. The DNA for the CDR3 is TGTGCCAGCTCCCCACCTAGCGGCAGCTCCTACGAGCAGTACTTC. Its translation is CASSPPSGSSYEQYF.

The chain has TRBV11-2 and TRBJ1-6, with D possibly being TRBD1 (5 bases). Looked up from germline, CDR1 is SGHAT and CDR2 is FQNNGV. This CDR3 has 16 residues. V gave up 5 bases and J gave up 11 bases, with 22 bases separating them. The CDR3 loop is CASSPGTFGIDTPLHF. CDR3 coding DNA: TGTGCCAGCAGCCCTGGGACCTTTGGGATAGATACACCCCTCCACTTT.

The rearrangement links TRBV10-1 to TRBJ1-5; 7 positions agree with TRBD1. The length of the CDR3 is 15 residues. Looked up from germline, CDR1 is WNHNN and CDR2 is SYGVQD (reference sequence). Trimming took 6 bases from V and 5 from J; bases not matched to a gene: 10. CDR3 region: CASSHRGLGHQPQHF. In DNA, the CDR3 is TGCGCCAGCAGCCACAGGGGCCTTGGACATCAGCCCCAGCATTTT.

As DNA, the CDR3 is TGTGCCAGCAGTTACCGGAGGAGCTCCTATAATTCACCCCTCCACTTT. Residues: CASSYRRSSYNSPLHF. The V and J genes are TRBV6-5 and TRBJ1-6, with D uncertain. Per the germline V gene, CDR1 is MNHEY and CDR2 is SVGAGI. The CDR3 totals 16 residues. V was trimmed by 2 bases and J by 0 bases, leaving 8 bases between them.

This chain connects TRBV27 to TRBJ2-2; 7 nucleotides line up with TRBD2. With V trimmed by 6 bases and J by 0 bases, 4 bases remained unmatched. This CDR3 comprises 15 residues. Germline CDR1 MNHEY, CDR2 SMNVEV (reference sequence). CDR3 nucleotide sequence: TGTGCCAGCAGGGAAGCGGGAACGAACACCGGGGAGCTGTTTTTT. It yields the protein CASREAGTNTGELFF.

Comment on this clone: The junction departs from the called germline gene at one end, perhaps through a read error. The gene calls are TRBV5-1 and TRBJ2-3; no definite D call. The CDR3 extends over 12 amino acids. Germline loops: CDR1 SGHRS, CDR2 YFSETQ. The CDR3 DNA is TGCGCCAGCAGATTGGAAGGAGATACGCAGTATTTT. This sequence encodes CASRLEGDTQYF.

Here the CDR3 reads CASSQPRSGRAEETQYF. The CDR3 DNA is TGCGCCAGCAGCCAACCCCGCAGCGGGAGGGCCGAAGAGACCCAGTACTTC. The chain is built from TRBV4-1 and TRBJ2-5; 10 positions match TRBD2. The V gene's germline CDR1 is MGHRA and CDR2 YSYEKL. Trimming removed 2 bases from V and 3 bases from J; junction bases left unmatched: 9. This CDR3 is 17 amino acids long.

This clone was seen a handful of times. The chain is built from TRBV25-1 and TRBJ1-6; D perhaps matches TRBD1 (6 bases). Germline values: CDR1 MGHDK, CDR2 SYGVNS. The CDR3 length is 13 residues. Trimming pared 7 bases from V and 3 bases from J, leaving 7 bases between. CDR3 sequence reads: CASKGVYNSPLHF. DNA of the CDR3: TGTGCCAGCAAGGGGGTCTATAATTCACCCCTCCACTTT.

The gene calls are TRBV11-2 and TRBJ2-3; D remains ambiguous. The CDR3 covers 12 residues. V lost 3 bases, J lost 2 bases, and 3 bases lay in between. The germline V gene encodes CDR1 SGHAT and CDR2 FQNNGV. In DNA, the CDR3 is TGTGCCAGCAGCTTCAACACAGATACGCAGTATTTT. It yields the protein CASSFNTDTQYF.